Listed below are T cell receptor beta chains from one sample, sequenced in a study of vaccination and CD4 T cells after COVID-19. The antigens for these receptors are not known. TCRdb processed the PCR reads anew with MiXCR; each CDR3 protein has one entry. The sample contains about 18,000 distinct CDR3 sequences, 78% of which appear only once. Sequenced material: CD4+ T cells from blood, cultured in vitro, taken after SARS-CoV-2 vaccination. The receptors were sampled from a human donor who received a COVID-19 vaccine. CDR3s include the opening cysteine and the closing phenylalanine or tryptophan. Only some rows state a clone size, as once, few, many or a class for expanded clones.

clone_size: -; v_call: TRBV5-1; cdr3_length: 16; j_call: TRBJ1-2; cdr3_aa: CASSLDGRSANYGYTF
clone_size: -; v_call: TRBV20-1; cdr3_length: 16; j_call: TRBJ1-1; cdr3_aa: CSARDRGDRGLTEAFF
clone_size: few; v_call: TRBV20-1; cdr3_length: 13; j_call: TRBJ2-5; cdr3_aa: CSARGVMQETQYF
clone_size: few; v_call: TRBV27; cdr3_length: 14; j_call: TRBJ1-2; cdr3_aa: CASRIQTGNYGYTF
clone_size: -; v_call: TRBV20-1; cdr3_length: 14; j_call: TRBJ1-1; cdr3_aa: CSARGEPMNTEAFF
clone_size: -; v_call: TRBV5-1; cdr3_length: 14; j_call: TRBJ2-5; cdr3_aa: CASSLGGNQETQYF
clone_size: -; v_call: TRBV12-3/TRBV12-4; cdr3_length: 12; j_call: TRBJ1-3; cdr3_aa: CASSSPGNTIYF
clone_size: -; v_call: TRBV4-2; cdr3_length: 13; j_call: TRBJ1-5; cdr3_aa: CASSQDPAQPQHF
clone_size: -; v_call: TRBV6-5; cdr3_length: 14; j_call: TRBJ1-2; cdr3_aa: CASSYSTGNYGYTF
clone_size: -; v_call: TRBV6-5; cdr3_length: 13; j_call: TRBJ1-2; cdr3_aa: CASSYSLNYGYTF
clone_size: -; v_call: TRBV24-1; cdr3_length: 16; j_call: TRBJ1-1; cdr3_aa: CATSDSTGGGNTEAFF
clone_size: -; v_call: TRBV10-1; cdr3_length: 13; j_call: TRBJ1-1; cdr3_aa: CASRGSGQGEAFF
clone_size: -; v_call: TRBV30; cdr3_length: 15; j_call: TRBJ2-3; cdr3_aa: CAWSVGPPVADTQYF
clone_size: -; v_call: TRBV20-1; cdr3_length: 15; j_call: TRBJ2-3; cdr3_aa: CSATTSTFSTDTQYF
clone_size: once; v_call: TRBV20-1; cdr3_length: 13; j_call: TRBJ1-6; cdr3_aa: CSARGGRNSPLHF
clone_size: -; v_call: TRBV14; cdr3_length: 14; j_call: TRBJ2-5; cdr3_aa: CASSQGDVRETQYF
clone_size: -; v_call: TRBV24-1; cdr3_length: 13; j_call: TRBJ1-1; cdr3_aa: CASTDGLNTEAFF
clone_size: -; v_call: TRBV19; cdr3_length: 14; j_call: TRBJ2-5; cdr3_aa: CASSPLGGRETQYF
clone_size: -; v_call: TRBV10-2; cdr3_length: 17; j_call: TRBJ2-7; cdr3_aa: CASSETQGAGGADEQYF
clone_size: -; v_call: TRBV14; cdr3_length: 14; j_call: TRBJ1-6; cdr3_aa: CASSLAGSNSPLHF
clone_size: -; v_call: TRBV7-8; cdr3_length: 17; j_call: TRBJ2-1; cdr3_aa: CASSLAAQAHQNNEQFF
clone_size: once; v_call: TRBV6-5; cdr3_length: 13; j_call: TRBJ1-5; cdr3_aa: CASSYSAGATQHF
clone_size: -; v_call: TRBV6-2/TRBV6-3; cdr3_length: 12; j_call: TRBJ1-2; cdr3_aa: CASSYGIFGYTF
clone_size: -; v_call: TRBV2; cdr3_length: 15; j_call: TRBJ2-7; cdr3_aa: CASGRVGQGLYEQYF
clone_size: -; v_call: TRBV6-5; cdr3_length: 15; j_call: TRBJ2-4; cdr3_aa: CASSYSYRRNDIQYF
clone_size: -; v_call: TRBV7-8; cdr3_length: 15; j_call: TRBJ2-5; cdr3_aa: CASSLQGASQETQYF
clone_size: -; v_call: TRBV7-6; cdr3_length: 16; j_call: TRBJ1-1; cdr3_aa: CASSARRGGANTEAFF
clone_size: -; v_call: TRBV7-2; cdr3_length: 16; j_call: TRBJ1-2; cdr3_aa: CASSLAVQGPNYGYTF
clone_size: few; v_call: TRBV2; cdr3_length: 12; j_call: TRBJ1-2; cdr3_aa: CASKTDRGGYTF
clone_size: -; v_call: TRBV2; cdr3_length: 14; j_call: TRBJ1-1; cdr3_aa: CASRLQGGLGEAFF
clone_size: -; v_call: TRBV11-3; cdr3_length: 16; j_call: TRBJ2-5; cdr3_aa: CASSPQGLAGKETQYF
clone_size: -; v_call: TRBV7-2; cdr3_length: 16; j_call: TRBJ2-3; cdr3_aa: CASSSFGSGGADTQYF
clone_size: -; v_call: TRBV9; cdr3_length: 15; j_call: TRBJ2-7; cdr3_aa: CASSVAREGSYEQYF
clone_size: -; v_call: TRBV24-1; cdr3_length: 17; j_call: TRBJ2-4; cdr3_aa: CATSDSRGSLAKNIQYF
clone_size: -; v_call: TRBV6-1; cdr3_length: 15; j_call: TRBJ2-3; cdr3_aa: CASRPRDFLTDTQYF
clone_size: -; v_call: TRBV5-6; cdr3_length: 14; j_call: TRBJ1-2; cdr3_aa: CASSPPGANYGYTF
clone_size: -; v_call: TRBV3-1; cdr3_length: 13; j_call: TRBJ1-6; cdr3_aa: CASSQVGGSPLHF
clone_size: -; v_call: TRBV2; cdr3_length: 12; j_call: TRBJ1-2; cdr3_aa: CASSEEGYGYTF
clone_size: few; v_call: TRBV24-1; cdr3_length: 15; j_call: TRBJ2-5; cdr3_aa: CATSDPGLVGETQYF
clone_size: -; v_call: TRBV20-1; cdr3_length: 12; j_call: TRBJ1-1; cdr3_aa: CSATRQGAEAFF
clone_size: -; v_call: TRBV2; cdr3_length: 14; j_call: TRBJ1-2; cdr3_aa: CASAPGQGKYGYTF
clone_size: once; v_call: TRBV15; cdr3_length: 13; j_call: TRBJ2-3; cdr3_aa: CATSYQGADTQYF
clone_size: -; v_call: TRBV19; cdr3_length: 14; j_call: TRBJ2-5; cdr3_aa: CASSIGRSGETQYF
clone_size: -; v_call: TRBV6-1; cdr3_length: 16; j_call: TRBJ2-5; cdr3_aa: CASSAPSAGTTETQYF
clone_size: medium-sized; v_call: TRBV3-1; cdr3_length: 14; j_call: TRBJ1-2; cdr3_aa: CASSHGGTGYGYTF
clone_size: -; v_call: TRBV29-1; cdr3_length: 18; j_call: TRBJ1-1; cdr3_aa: CSVHPGVSGTELTAEAFF
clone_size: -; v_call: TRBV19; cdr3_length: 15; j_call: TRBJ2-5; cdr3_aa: CASRKGPSGGETQYF